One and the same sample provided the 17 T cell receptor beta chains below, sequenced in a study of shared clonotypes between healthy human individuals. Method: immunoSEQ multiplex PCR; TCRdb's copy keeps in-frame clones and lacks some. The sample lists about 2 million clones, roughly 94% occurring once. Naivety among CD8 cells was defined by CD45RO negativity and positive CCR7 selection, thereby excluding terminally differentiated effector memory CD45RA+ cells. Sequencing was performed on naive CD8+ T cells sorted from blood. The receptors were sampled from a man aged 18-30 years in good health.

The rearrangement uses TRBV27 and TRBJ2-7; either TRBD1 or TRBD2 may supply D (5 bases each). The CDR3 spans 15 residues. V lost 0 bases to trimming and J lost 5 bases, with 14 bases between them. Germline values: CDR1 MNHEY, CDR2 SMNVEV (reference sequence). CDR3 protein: CASSLSTPGRHEQYF. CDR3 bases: TGTGCCAGCAGTTTATCGACGCCAGGGAGACACGAGCAGTACTTC.

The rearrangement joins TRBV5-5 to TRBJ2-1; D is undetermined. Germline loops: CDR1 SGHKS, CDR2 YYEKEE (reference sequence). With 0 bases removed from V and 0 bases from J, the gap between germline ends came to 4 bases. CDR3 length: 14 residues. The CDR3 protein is CASSLGDSYNEQFF. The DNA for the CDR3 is TGTGCCAGCAGCTTGGGGGACTCCTACAATGAGCAGTTCTTC.

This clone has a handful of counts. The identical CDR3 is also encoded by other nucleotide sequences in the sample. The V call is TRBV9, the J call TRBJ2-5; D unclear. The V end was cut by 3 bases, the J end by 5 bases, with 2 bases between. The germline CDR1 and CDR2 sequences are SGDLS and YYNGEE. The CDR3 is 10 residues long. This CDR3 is CASSGETQYF. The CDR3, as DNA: TGTGCCAGCAGCGGGGAGACCCAGTACTTC.

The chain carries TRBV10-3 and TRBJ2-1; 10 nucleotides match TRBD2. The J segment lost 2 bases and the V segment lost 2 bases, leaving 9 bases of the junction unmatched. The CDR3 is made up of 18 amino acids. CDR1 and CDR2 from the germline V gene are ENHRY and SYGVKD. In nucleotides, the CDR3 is TGTGCCATCAGTGAGCCGGGACTAGCGAAACCAACCTACAATGAGCAGTTCTTC. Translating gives CAISEPGLAKPTYNEQFF.

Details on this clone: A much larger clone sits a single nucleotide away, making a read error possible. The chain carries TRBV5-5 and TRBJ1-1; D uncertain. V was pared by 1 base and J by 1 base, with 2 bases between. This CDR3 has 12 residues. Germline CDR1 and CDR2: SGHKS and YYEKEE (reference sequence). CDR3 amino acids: CASSLKNTEAFF. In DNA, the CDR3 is TGTGCCAGCAGCTTGAAGAACACTGAAGCTTTCTTT. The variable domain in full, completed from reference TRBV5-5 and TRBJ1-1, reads DAGVTQSPTHLIKTRGQQVTLRCSPISGHKSVSWYQQVLGQGPQFIFQYYEKEERGRGNFPDRFSARQFPNYSSELNVNALLLGDSALYLCASSLKNTEAFFGQGTRLTVV.

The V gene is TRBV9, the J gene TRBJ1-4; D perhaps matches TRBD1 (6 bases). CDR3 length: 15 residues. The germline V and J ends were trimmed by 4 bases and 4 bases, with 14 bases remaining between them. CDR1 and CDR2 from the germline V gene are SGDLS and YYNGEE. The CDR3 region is CASSPRGGFNEKLFF. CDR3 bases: TGTGCCAGCAGCCCTCGAGGGGGGTTTAATGAAAAACTGTTTTTT. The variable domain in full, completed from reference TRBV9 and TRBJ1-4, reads DSGVTQTPKHLITATGQRVTLRCSPRSGDLSVYWYQQSLDQGLQFLIQYYNGEERAKGNILERFSAQQFPDLHSELNLSSLELGDSALYFCASSPRGGFNEKLFFGSGTQLSVL.

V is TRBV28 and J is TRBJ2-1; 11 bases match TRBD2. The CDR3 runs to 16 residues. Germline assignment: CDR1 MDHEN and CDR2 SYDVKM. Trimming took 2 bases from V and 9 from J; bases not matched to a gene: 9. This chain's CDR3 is CASSLGIAGGPFEQFF. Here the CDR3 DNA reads TGTGCCAGCAGTTTAGGGATAGCGGGGGGGCCGTTTGAGCAGTTCTTC.

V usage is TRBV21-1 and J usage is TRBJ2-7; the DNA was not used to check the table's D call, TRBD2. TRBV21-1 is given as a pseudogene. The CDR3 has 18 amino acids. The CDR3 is CASSRGGLAGGGHYEQYF. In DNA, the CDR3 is TGTGCCAGCAGCAGAGGGGGACTAGCGGGAGGAGGTCACTACGAGCAGTACTTC.

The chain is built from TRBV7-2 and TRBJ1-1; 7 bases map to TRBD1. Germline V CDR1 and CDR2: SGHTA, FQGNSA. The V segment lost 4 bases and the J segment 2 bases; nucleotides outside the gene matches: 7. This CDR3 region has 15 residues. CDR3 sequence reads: CASSSLDRSNTEAFF. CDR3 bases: TGTGCCAGCAGCTCCTTGGACAGGTCTAACACTGAAGCTTTCTTT.

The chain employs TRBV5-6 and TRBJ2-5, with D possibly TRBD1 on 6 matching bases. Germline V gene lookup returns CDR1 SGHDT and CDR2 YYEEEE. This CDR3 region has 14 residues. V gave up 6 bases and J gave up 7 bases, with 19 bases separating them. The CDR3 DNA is TGTGCCAGCACTCCTGGGGCAGGGGTTGGGACCCAGTACTTC. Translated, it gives CASTPGAGVGTQYF. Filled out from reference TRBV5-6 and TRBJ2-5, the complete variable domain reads DAGVTQSPTHLIKTRGQQVTLRCSPKSGHDTVSWYQQALGQGPQFIFQYYEEEERQRGNFPDRFSGHQFPNYSSELNVNALLLGDSALYLCASTPGAGVGTQYFGPGTRLLVL.

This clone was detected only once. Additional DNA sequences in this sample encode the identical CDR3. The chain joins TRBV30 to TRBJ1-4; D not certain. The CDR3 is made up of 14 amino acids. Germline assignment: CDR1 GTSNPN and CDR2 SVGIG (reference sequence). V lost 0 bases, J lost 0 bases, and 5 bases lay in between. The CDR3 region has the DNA TGTGCCTGGAGTGTACGGGCAACTAATGAAAAACTGTTTTTT. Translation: CAWSVRATNEKLFF.

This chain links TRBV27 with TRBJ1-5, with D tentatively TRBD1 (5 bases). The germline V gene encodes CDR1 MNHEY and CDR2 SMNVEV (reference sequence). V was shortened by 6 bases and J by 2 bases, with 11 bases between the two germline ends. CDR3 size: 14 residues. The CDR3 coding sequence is TGTGCCAGCAGAGGGGTATTTGGCAATCAGCCCCAGCATTTT. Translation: CASRGVFGNQPQHF.

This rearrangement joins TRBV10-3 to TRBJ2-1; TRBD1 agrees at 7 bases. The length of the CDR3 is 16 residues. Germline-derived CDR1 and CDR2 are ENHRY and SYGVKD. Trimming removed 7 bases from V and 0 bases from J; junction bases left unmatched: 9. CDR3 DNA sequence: TGTGCCATCACCAGCGCGACAGGGAGCTCCTACAATGAGCAGTTCTTC. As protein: CAITSATGSSYNEQFF.

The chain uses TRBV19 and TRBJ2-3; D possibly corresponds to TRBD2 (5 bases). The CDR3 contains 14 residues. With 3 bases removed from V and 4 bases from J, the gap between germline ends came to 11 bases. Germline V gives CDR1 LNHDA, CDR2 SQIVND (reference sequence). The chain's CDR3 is CASSIGPEADTQYF. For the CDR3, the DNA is TGTGCCAGTAGTATCGGTCCGGAGGCAGATACGCAGTATTTT.

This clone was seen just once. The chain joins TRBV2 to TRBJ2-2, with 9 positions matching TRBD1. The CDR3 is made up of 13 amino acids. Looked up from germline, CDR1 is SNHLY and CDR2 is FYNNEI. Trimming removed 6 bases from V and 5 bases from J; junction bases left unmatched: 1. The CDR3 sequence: CASRQGATGELFF. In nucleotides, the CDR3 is TGTGCCAGCAGACAGGGGGCAACCGGGGAGCTGTTTTTT.

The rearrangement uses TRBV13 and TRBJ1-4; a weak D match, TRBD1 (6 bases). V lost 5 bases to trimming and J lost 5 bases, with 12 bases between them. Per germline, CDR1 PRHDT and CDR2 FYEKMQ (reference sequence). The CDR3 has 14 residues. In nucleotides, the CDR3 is TGTGCCAGCAGCCGTAGACAGGCAAATGAAAAACTGTTTTTT. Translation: CASSRRQANEKLFF.

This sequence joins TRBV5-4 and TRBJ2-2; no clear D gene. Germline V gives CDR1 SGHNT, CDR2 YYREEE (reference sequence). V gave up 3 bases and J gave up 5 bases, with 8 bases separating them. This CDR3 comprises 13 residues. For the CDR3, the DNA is TGTGCCAGCAGCTCCGCCGAGACCGGGGAGCTGTTTTTT. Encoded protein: CASSSAETGELFF.